The 8 T cell receptor beta chains presented below share a single source sample, sequenced in a study of vaccination and CD4 T cells after COVID-19. The Oncomine TCR Beta short-read assay was applied to DNA of cultured CD4+ T cells. TCRdb reprocessed the PCR reads via MiXCR and lists one record per CDR3 protein. The repertoire has around 19,000 distinct CDR3 sequences, about 50% of them found once; the top ten carry less than 8%. Antigens for these TCRs are unknown. Treatment of the sample: roughly ten-day PBMC culture with coronavirus spike peptide pools or control peptides (ViraFEST assay). Sequencing used CD4+ T cells from blood, cultured in vitro. These receptors originate from a human donor who had recovered from COVID-19.

The chain joins TRBV20-1 to TRBJ2-7; TRBD2 aligns across 9 bases. CDR3 size: 15 residues. Germline assignment: CDR1 DFQATT and CDR2 SNEGSKA (reference sequence). V trimming: 2 bases; J trimming: 5 bases; junction bases outside the gene matches: 10. As DNA, the CDR3 is TGCAGTGCTAGAATATCGTCTAGCGGGACCAACGAGCAGTACTTC. Protein: CSARISSSGTNEQYF.

The rearrangement uses TRBV20-1 and TRBJ1-1; no firm D call. The CDR3 loop spans 12 amino acids. Trimming stripped 5 bases from V and 10 bases from J, with 17 bases between. The germline V gene has CDR1 DFQATT and CDR2 SNEGSKA (reference sequence). This CDR3 is CSAGGSIDVAFF. CDR3 coding DNA: TGCAGTGCTGGAGGAAGTATAGACGTAGCTTTCTTT.

The rearrangement joins TRBV20-1 to TRBJ2-7; 15 nucleotides agree with TRBD2. V was clipped by 5 bases and J by 2 bases; unmatched bases: 7. Germline CDR1 DFQATT, CDR2 SNEGSKA (reference sequence). The CDR3 is made up of 16 amino acids. In nucleotides, the CDR3 is TGCAGTGCTCAAGGGTGGACTAGCGGGAGGGCCTACGAGCAGTACTTC. Encoded protein: CSAQGWTSGRAYEQYF.

A note on this clonotype: The conserved phenylalanine or tryptophan normally closing the CDR3 is absent here, so this likely arose from a read error. The V call is TRBV19, the J call TRBJ1-2; the match to TRBD1 covers 8 bases. The germline V gene encodes CDR1 LNHDA and CDR2 SQIVND (reference sequence). The J segment lost 2 bases and the V segment lost 8 bases, leaving 7 bases of the junction unmatched. The CDR3 spans 14 residues. CDR3 nucleotides: TGTGCCAGTTCCCCAGGGGGCAAGAACTATGGCTACACCTCC. Protein sequence: CASSPGGKNYGYTS.

This chain links TRBV7-8 with TRBJ2-7; D gene unclear. Germline V gene lookup returns CDR1 SGHVS and CDR2 FQNEAQ. The V end lost 1 base, the J end lost 4 bases, and 14 bases lay between the germline ends. The CDR3 extends over 15 amino acids. In DNA, the CDR3 is TGTGCCAGCAGCTTAGGACGGCTACACCTATACGAGCAGTACTTC. Encoded protein: CASSLGRLHLYEQYF. Together with reference TRBV7-8 and TRBJ2-7, the CDR3 gives the full variable domain: GAGVSQSPRYKVAKRGQDVALRCDPISGHVSLFWYQQALGQGPEFLTYFQNEAQLDKSGLPSDRFFAERPEGSVSTLKIQRTQQEDSAVYLCASSLGRLHLYEQYFGPGTRLTVT.

This clonotype was seen a few times. The rearrangement joins TRBV20-1 to TRBJ1-1; no firm D call. Germline V lookup: CDR1 DFQATT, CDR2 SNEGSKA (reference sequence). V was clipped by 0 bases and J by 12 bases, with 14 bases between them. The CDR3 extends over 12 amino acids. For the CDR3, the DNA is TGCAGTGCTAGAGATCCCGGGGAGATAACTTTCTTT. Translated, it gives CSARDPGEITFF.

This clonotype has more than one count but fewer than ten. This chain links TRBV7-3 with TRBJ2-6; D may be TRBD1 (5 bases). CDR1 and CDR2 from the germline V gene are SGHTA and FQGTGA. The germline V and J ends were trimmed by 3 bases and 4 bases, with 7 bases remaining between them. The CDR3 consists of 14 residues. CDR3 sequence reads: CASSFKGGANVLTF. CDR3 DNA sequence: TGTGCCAGCAGCTTCAAGGGGGGGGCCAACGTCCTGACTTTC. The entire variable domain, with the rest obtained from reference TRBV7-3 and TRBJ2-6, is as follows: GAGVSQTPSNKVTEKGKYVELRCDPISGHTALYWYRQSLGQGPEFLIYFQGTGAADDSGLPNDRFFAVRPEGSVSTLKIQRTERGDSAVYLCASSFKGGANVLTFGAGSRLTVL.

This clonotype was counted only a few times. The chain couples TRBV7-2 to TRBJ1-5; D is undetermined. The CDR3 spans 15 residues. V lost 5 bases and J lost 2, with 13 bases in between. In germline, CDR1 is SGHTA, CDR2 FQGNSA. CDR3 sequence: CASSLGSWGNQPQHF. For the CDR3, the DNA is TGTGCCAGCAGCCTGGGATCATGGGGCAATCAGCCCCAGCATTTT.